The present entry profiles one T cell receptor (beta chain) with its context. These data come from a study of blood T cell repertoires in COVID-19. In the original processing: Amplification with reference gene primers provided the estimates of nucleated cell counts. Produced via immunoSEQ multiplex PCR; TCRdb's table is partial and in-frame only. V, J and clone size were drawn from that table, and D and trimming were deduced from the DNA. Of about 240,000 clones in the sample, roughly 86% were seen once. The CDR3 is made up of 17 amino acids. From germline, CDR1 is SGHRS and CDR2 YFSETQ. Trimming took 0 bases from V and 1 from J; bases not matched to a gene: 6.

This TCR was recovered from a woman in her thirties who had recovered from COVID-19. The sample comprised peripheral blood. The chain combines TRBV5-1 with TRBJ2-1, with 8 bases aligning to TRBD2. The CDR3 here is CASSLGLAGPSYNEQFF. The CDR3 DNA follows: TGCGCCAGCAGCTTGGGGCTAGCGGGTCCTTCCTACAATGAGCAGTTCTTC.